This T cell receptor beta chain was obtained from a study of long-term antiretroviral therapy in people with HIV (dated by TCRdb to between 2022 and 2023). Regarding the complete study: Collection of the earliest samples took place about a decade ahead of the 2015 WHO recommendation for immediate ART, at a time when ART was typically delayed until CD4 counts fell. This retrospective serial study examined whether starting ART and sustained HIV suppression were associated with changes in the composition and diversity of the TRB repertoire in peripheral blood. A total of 150 to 200 cryopreserved PBMC samples were contributed to the cohort by 30 adults with confirmed HIV infection, with samples collected serially over a mean of about 6 years (range 1-12). Among the 30 to 35 participants with HIV, more than ten were female. No cross-contamination during QIAcube processing was seen in test extractions of a monoclonal T-cell line run alongside a few dozen polyclonal samples.

The immunoSEQ hsTCRB v3.0 assay was used at survey level resolution to sequence the TRB variable region. The target sequencing depth for TRB was roughly 35,000-55,000 T-cell genomes per sample. Pooled TRB libraries were sequenced on an Illumina MiSeq with a v3 150-cycle kit. In the paper's pipeline: Repertoire analysis ran in R within a reproducible Nextflow workflow covering QC, data transformation and analysis. LymphoSeq2, an R package for exploring AIRR-Seq data, was used to implement the custom analyses. Four samples that produced fewer than 5000 total TRB sequences were removed, so 150 to 200 HIV repertoires were analyzed. Among the roughly 180 retained HIV repertoires, 55 to 65 were collected before ART initiation and around 130 after ART initiation. Repertoires were downsampled to 5000 TRB nucleotide sequences, and summary statistics were averaged over 100 downsampling iterations. Only TRB sequences with CDR3 regions of at least seven amino acids were retained for analysis. Two measures captured diversity: a Shannon entropy-derived clonality score and the Gini coefficient. Repertoire networks linked the top 5000 CDR3 amino acid sequences whenever two sequences differed by an edit distance of one. GLIPH2 predicted antigen specificity groups and MHC restriction for TRB CDR3 amino acid sequences. Known CMV, EBV, HIV or tissue antigen associations were flagged by matching CDR3 amino acid sequences against VDJdb and McPAS-TCR. Pre-ART, post-ART and control groups were compared with Wilcoxon signed-rank tests and Holm-Bonferroni correction. TCRdb carries this immuneACCESS record with in-frame sequences only. Its versions omit some clonotypes, under half of them owing to an unresolved V gene in the studies checked, with the rest unexplained. That table gives V, J and clone size, and the DNA gave D and trimming. The sample contains some 13,000 clones, 80% of them found a single time. The top ten hold roughly 14% of the sample.

Of note for this clone: Its recognized antigen is unknown. Mismatch with germline at one junction end may stem from a read error.

From its cysteine to its phenylalanine, the CDR3 spans 14 amino acids. Solely the CDR3 DNA is kept, with 42 bases framed from the first base. CDR1 MNHNS and CDR2 SASEGT are derived from the germline V gene. Participants were included only if at least one PBMC sample before ART initiation and at least two post-ART samples were available. All participants with HIV were treated in the United States of America. Before DNA extraction, cryopreserved samples of roughly 0.95-10 million PBMC were thawed and washed. At the time of the earliest PBMC sample, participants with HIV were aged between about 20 and 55 years. Per participant, PBMC samples came from 1-4 timepoints prior to ART initiation and 2-8 timepoints following ART initiation, for a median of 7 samples. Serial HIV viral load, CD4+ T-cell count, ART history and demographic data were obtained for every participant. Using a Qiagen kit on a QIAcube, genomic DNA was extracted from unsorted PBMC, with samples processed in batches of 12.

What the study reported, not specific to this receptor: HIV repertoires had narrower CDR3 length ranges than controls, and the network structure suggested an antigen-experienced repertoire that shifted only slightly toward naive after ART. A significant increase in TRB diversity was found to be associated with ART initiation, although TRB diversity was observed to remain significantly below that of transplant donor controls even after long-term ART. Expanded TRB clones identified before ART initiation dominated the repertoire at all time points, although this dominance fluctuated and declined in many PLHIV after ART. Limited PBMC availability meant only the TCR beta chain was sequenced, without alpha chain pairing. The samples span the years 2004 to 2017, and the ART regimens used may be less effective than current regimens. Because cell numbers in pre-ART samples were limited, unsorted PBMC were profiled instead of sorted CD4+ and CD8+ T cells. Inferences about post-ART repertoire changes are limited because no data were available on ART adherence, viral resistance or therapy changes.

The sample consisted of unsorted PBMCs, taken 3.2 years before starting antiretroviral therapy. The rearranged chain carries TRBV6-1 and TRBJ2-2; the D gene lacks a confident call. This receptor was identified in a man aged 35 to 55 with HIV. The nucleotides read TGTGCCAGCAATGAAACAGTTTTCACCGGGGAGCTGTTTTTT. It specifies CASNETVFTGELFF.